Below are 7 T cell receptor beta chains sequenced from a single sample in a study of blood T cell repertoires in COVID-19. Assay: immunoSEQ multiplex PCR; the TCRdb copy retains only in-frame clones and omits some. The table lists a few hundred thousand clones, around 85% of them singletons. Sequencing input: peripheral blood. The receptors shown here come from a woman younger than 35 with acute or convalescent COVID-19.

This clone occurred a few times. The V call is TRBV9, the J call TRBJ1-6; D remains unclear. Per germline, CDR1 SGDLS and CDR2 YYNGEE. This CDR3 comprises 13 residues. Trimming shortened V by 4 bases and J by 7 bases, and 9 bases separated the two germline ends. The DNA of the CDR3 is TGTGCCAGCAGCCCAACGGGGAATTCACCCCTCCACTTT. Its protein product is CASSPTGNSPLHF. Supplemented by reference TRBV9 and TRBJ1-6, the full variable domain reads DSGVTQTPKHLITATGQRVTLRCSPRSGDLSVYWYQQSLDQGLQFLIQYYNGEERAKGNILERFSAQQFPDLHSELNLSSLELGDSALYFCASSPTGNSPLHFGNGTRLTVT.

The V gene is TRBV21-1, the J gene TRBJ2-7; no check of the table's D call, TRBD1, against the DNA was made. TRBV21-1 counts as a pseudogene. This CDR3 region has 14 residues. The CDR3 nucleotides read TGTGCCAGCAGCGTCCAGGGCAGGGGATACGAGCAGTACTTC. It is translated as CASSVQGRGYEQYF.

This chain links TRBV5-6 with TRBJ2-1, with D perhaps matching TRBD2 (6 bases). V lost 1 base and J 7 bases, leaving 12 bases between the germline ends. This CDR3 comprises 14 residues. The germline V gene encodes CDR1 SGHDT and CDR2 YYEEEE. CDR3 loop: CASSLIRERNEQFF. The CDR3 coding sequence is TGTGCCAGCAGCTTGATACGGGAGAGGAATGAGCAGTTCTTC.

The chain couples TRBV19 to TRBJ1-6; no clear D. Deletions cut 0 bases from V and 8 bases from J, with 8 bases between. The CDR3 sequence is 14 residues long. Germline V gene sequence: CDR1 LNHDA, CDR2 SQIVND (reference sequence). The chain's CDR3 is CASSIDVRDSPLHF. CDR3 DNA: TGTGCCAGTAGTATAGATGTCCGGGATTCACCCCTCCACTTT.

The V and J genes are TRBV7-9 and TRBJ2-5, with 12 bases lining up with TRBD2. J gave up 1 base and V 4 bases, and 7 bases lay outside the gene matches. CDR1 and CDR2 (germline): SEHNR, FQNEAQ (reference sequence). The CDR3 spans 17 residues. The CDR3 DNA sequence: TGTGCCAGCAGCTCCGTCGGACTAGCGGGATCCCAAGAGACCCAGTACTTC. Translating gives CASSSVGLAGSQETQYF.

The rearrangement links TRBV19 to TRBJ2-3, with D possibly matching TRBD2 (5 bases). Looked up from germline, CDR1 is LNHDA and CDR2 is SQIVND (reference sequence). V lost 9 bases to trimming and J lost 2 bases, with 15 bases between them. The CDR3 totals 14 residues. CDR3 nucleotides: TGTGCCAGGCGGAGGCGGCGCTTCACAGATACGCAGTATTTT. It is translated as CARRRRRFTDTQYF.

This clone was observed a few times. The chain employs TRBV10-2 and TRBJ1-1; no definite D call. Germline assignment: CDR1 WSHSY and CDR2 SAAADI. V was cut by 5 bases and J by 5 bases, with 15 bases left in between. The CDR3 runs to 14 residues. The CDR3 here is CASSTGEYRTEAFF. The CDR3 coding sequence is TGCGCCAGCAGTACCGGGGAATATAGGACTGAAGCTTTCTTT.